This T cell receptor (beta chain) was documented in a study of blood T cell repertoires in COVID-19. The repertoire was sequenced with immunoSEQ multiplex PCR; TCRdb's copy has only in-frame clones and lacks some. The table records some 400,000 clones, approximately 86% of them present only once. The clonotype was recovered from a human donor in a cohort sampled during active COVID-19. Specimen: peripheral blood.

As DNA, the CDR3 is TGTGCCAGCTCCCCTACTTCTAGCGGGAGGGGTGTGCAGTACTTC. Encoded protein: CASSPTSSGRGVQYF. The chain is built from TRBV18 and TRBJ2-7; 12 bases line up with TRBD2. The CDR3 length is 15 residues. From germline, CDR1 is KGHSH and CDR2 LQKENI. V lost 6 bases, J lost 9 bases, and 12 bases stayed unmatched.